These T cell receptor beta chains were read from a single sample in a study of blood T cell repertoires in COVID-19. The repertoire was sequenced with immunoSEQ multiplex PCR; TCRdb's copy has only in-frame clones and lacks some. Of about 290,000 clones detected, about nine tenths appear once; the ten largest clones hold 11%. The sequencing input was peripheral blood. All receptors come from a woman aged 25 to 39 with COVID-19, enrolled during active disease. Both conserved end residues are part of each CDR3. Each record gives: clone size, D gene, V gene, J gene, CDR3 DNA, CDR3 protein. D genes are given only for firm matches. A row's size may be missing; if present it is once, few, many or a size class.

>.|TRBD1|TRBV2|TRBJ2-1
TGTGCCAGCAGTGAGTACAGGGGCGCTAGCTCCTACAATGAGCAGTTCTTC
CASSEYRGASSYNEQFF
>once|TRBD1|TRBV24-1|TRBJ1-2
TGTGCCACCAGTGACCCGACAGGGTCCGATGGCTACACCTTC
CATSDPTGSDGYTF
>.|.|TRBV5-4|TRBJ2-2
TGTGCCAGCAGCCAGGGACACAACGCGAACACCGGGGAGCTGTTTTTT
CASSQGHNANTGELFF
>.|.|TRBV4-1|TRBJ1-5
TGCGCCAGCAGCCAAGTCGTAACTGTTAATCAGCCCCAGCATTTT
CASSQVVTVNQPQHF
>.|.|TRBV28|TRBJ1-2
TGTGCCAGCAGTTTAGAATGGGGGGGTAACTATGGCTACACCTTC
CASSLEWGGNYGYTF
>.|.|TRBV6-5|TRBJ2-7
TGTGCCAGCAGTAGTACAGGGGACTTCTCCTACGAGCAGTACTTC
CASSSTGDFSYEQYF
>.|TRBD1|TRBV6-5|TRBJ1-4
TGTGCCAGCAGTTCCCGGGGACAGGGTTTCCGAAAACTGTTTTTT
CASSSRGQGFRKLFF
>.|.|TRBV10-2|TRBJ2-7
TGCGCCAGCAGTGAGTCGAGGGGGACCTCCTACGAGCAGTACTTC
CASSESRGTSYEQYF
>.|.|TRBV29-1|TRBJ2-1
TGCAGCGCCCGACTGAGCTTCTGGCAGTTCTTC
CSARLSFWQFF
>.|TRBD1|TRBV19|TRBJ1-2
TGTGCCAGTAGTATCGGACAGGTTTACTATGGCTACACCTTC
CASSIGQVYYGYTF
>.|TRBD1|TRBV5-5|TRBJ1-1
TGTGCCAGCAGCCGGGGACAGTCGAACACTGAAGCTTTCTTT
CASSRGQSNTEAFF
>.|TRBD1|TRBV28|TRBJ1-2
TGTGCCAGCAGTCCGGACAGGGTTGGCTATGGCTACACCTTC
CASSPDRVGYGYTF
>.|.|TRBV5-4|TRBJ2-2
TGTGCCAGCTCGAAGAGCAACACCGGGGAGCTGTTTTTT
CASSKSNTGELFF
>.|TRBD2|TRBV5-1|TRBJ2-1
TGCGCCAGCCGGCGGAGCGGGGGGCGCAGTAATGAGCAGTTCTTC
CASRRSGGRSNEQFF
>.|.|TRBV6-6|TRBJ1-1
TGTGCCAGCAGTTTTATCTCTGCTGAAGCTTTCTTT
CASSFISAEAFF
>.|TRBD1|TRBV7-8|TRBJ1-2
TGTGCCAGCAGCGGAGGGACAGGGACCACTAACTATGGCTACACCTTC
CASSGGTGTTNYGYTF
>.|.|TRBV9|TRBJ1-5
TGTGCCAGCAGCCAGACACCAGATCAGCCCCAGCATTTT
CASSQTPDQPQHF
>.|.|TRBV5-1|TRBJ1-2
TGCGCCAGCAGCCTGGCAGAACAGAGCGGGAACTATGGCTACACCTTC
CASSLAEQSGNYGYTF
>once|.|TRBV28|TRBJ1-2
TGTGCCAGCAGGTCCCAGGGTAAGGGCTACACCTTC
CASRSQGKGYTF
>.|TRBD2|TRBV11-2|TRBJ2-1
TGTGCCAGCAGCAGAACGGGGGGGGCCTACAATGAGCAGTTCTTC
CASSRTGGAYNEQFF
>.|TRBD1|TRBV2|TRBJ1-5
TGTGCCAGCAGTGGATGGACAGGGGAGAATCAGCCCCAGCATTTT
CASSGWTGENQPQHF
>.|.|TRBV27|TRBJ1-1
TGTGCCAGCAGTTTATCTGGCGGTTACACTGAAGCTTTCTTT
CASSLSGGYTEAFF
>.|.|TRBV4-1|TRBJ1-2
TGCGCCAGCAGCCCCCTGTTGAGGGTCAATGGGGGCTACACCTTC
CASSPLLRVNGGYTF
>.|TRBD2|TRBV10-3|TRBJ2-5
TGTGCCATCAGTGAGTCATATATGCTAGCGGGGGACCGAGAGACCCAGTACTTC
CAISESYMLAGDRETQYF
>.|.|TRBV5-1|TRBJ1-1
TGCGCCAGCAGCACAAGTCTGAACACTGAAGCTTTCTTT
CASSTSLNTEAFF
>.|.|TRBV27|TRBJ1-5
TGTGCCAGCAGTTTGGGGGGATCGGATCAGCCCCAGCATTTT
CASSLGGSDQPQHF